Following are 28 T cell receptor beta chains from one sample sequenced in a study of shared clonotypes between healthy human individuals (dated by TCRdb to 2019 to 2021). Libraries were prepared through the immunoSEQ multiplex PCR assay. Not all clones reach the TCRdb copy of this immuneACCESS table, which keeps in-frame sequences only. Checked studies attribute under half of the gap to unresolved V genes and leave the rest unexplained. Within this sample are about 2.1 million clones, with just under 95% of them counted one time only. The top ten clones comprise about 1.6% of the sample. CD8 naive samples consisted of CD45RO-negative cells that were positively selected for CCR7, yielding a CD45RA+CCR7+ population without TemRA cells. The sample consisted of naive CD8+ T cells from PBMCs. The cell subset or site label of this sample denotes: CD45RA+CCR7+. Receptors were obtained from a man aged 18 to 29 in good health. Some clones in this sample may be carry-over from other donors' samples.

J is TRBJ2-5 and V is TRBV4-1; D not resolved. The closer fit of TRBJ2-7 to the DNA end suggests the J call may be wrong. The CDR3 is 13 residues long. Germline V gene lookup returns CDR1 MGHRA and CDR2 YSYEKL. The CDR3 is CASSSAGYYEQYF. The CDR3 bases are TGCGCCAGCAGCTCCGCCGGTTACTACGAGCAGTACTTC.

This chain connects TRBV29-1 to TRBJ2-5; D uncertain. CDR3 length: 15 residues. Deletions cut 1 base from V and 1 base from J, with 13 bases between. CDR1 and CDR2 (germline): SQVTM, ANQGSEA. In DNA, the CDR3 is TGCAGCGTTGAAGGAGGTCGGATTAGCCAAGAGACCCAGTACTTC. Translation: CSVEGGRISQETQYF.

This clone was recorded once. The V and J genes are TRBV7-8 and TRBJ2-7; 11 nucleotides line up with TRBD2. V was pared by 5 bases and J by 6 bases, with 9 bases of the junction left unmatched. This CDR3 spans 15 amino acids. CDR1 is SGHVS, CDR2 FQNEAQ, per germline. CDR3 protein: CASSAGLAGGPEQYF. The CDR3 DNA reads TGTGCCAGCAGCGCGGGGCTAGCGGGAGGCCCCGAGCAGTACTTC.

In the case of this clone: Other nucleotide sequences from this sample produce the same CDR3. The rearrangement joins TRBV9 to TRBJ2-2; TRBD1 agrees at 7 bases. This CDR3 is 15 amino acids long. Germline CDR1 reads SGDLS; CDR2 reads YYNGEE. Unmatched junction bases numbered 2, after V lost 2 bases and J lost 1 base. The DNA of the CDR3 is TGTGCCAGCAGCGTGGGGGACAGGAACACCGGGGAGCTGTTTTTT. This translates into CASSVGDRNTGELFF.

With respect to this clone: The sample holds other DNA sequences that translate to the same CDR3. The chain recombines TRBV6-5 with TRBJ1-5; TRBD1 might be the D (5 bases). Deletions cut 0 bases from V and 6 bases from J, with 9 bases between. Germline CDR1 is MNHEY and CDR2 is SVGAGI. There are 14 residues in the CDR3. CDR3 sequence reads: CASSYSGGVQPQHF. Here the CDR3 DNA reads TGTGCCAGCAGTTACTCGGGGGGAGTTCAGCCCCAGCATTTT.

V gene TRBV9 combines with J gene TRBJ2-5; 7 positions match TRBD1. Germline V gene lookup returns CDR1 SGDLS and CDR2 YYNGEE. The CDR3 has 16 residues. After removal of 3 bases from V and 2 bases from J, the junction contained 10 bases not matched to a gene. The CDR3: CASSGGTALIQETQYF. As DNA, the CDR3 is TGTGCCAGCAGCGGGGGGACAGCTTTAATACAAGAGACCCAGTACTTC.

This rearrangement joins TRBV18 to TRBJ2-5; TRBD1 matches 9 bases. CDR1 is KGHSH, CDR2 LQKENI, per germline. V gave up 3 bases and J gave up 5 bases; unmatched junction bases: 13. CDR3 length: 17 residues. This CDR3 is CASSPAGTGRSRETQYF. Here the CDR3 DNA reads TGTGCCAGCTCACCCGCCGGGACAGGGCGGTCCCGGGAGACCCAGTACTTC.

The chain has TRBV27 and TRBJ1-5; possibly TRBD1 for D (5 bases). The CDR3 spans 16 residues. V dropped 4 bases and J dropped 2 bases, with 15 bases sitting between them. CDR1 and CDR2 from the germline V gene are MNHEY and SMNVEV (reference sequence). CDR3 coding DNA: TGTGCCAGCAGTTCCTCGTCGGGGGATCGCAATCAGCCCCAGCATTTT. This translates into CASSSSSGDRNQPQHF.

V is TRBV9 and J is TRBJ1-5, with D perhaps TRBD1 (5 bases). The germline V gene has CDR1 SGDLS and CDR2 YYNGEE. Trimming stripped 3 bases from V and 0 bases from J, with 10 bases between. The CDR3 consists of 15 residues. In DNA, the CDR3 is TGTGCCAGCAGCGCGACAGAGAATAGCAATCAGCCCCAGCATTTT. Protein product: CASSATENSNQPQHF.

This clone was recorded once. The chain links TRBV10-3 to TRBJ2-7, with TRBD1 identical over 8 bases. The germline V gene has CDR1 ENHRY and CDR2 SYGVKD. J gave up 2 bases and V 0 bases, and 6 bases lay outside the gene matches. The CDR3 is 16 amino acids. CDR3 protein: CAISESPPQGAYEQYF. The CDR3 DNA reads as TGTGCCATCAGTGAGTCCCCGCCACAGGGGGCCTACGAGCAGTACTTC.

The chain links TRBV7-3 to TRBJ2-5; D unresolved. Trimming left V 2 bases short and J 14 bases short, with 18 bases between. Germline V gives CDR1 SGHTA, CDR2 FQGTGA. This CDR3 has 13 residues. The CDR3 region has the DNA TGTGCCAGCAGCTTAGTTTACGGCGGCCTCACATACTTC. Translation: CASSLVYGGLTYF.

V usage is TRBV10-3 and J usage is TRBJ2-1, with 13 nucleotides matching TRBD2. After removal of 5 bases from V and 6 bases from J, the junction contained 4 bases not matched to a gene. The germline V gene has CDR1 ENHRY and CDR2 SYGVKD. This CDR3 contains 15 residues. The CDR3 sequence: CAISSGLAGPNEQFF. CDR3 in DNA: TGTGCCATCAGTTCGGGACTAGCGGGGCCCAATGAGCAGTTCTTC.

The chain is built from TRBV10-1 and TRBJ2-7; maybe TRBD1 (6 bases). Deletions cut 4 bases from V and 7 bases from J, with 14 bases between. Germline CDR1 and CDR2: WNHNN and SYGVQD (reference sequence). The CDR3 covers 13 residues. For the CDR3, the DNA is TGCGCCAGCAGTGGGCGAGGCCAGGGGGAGCAGTACTTC. This sequence encodes CASSGRGQGEQYF.

V usage is TRBV27 and J usage is TRBJ2-4; D remains unclear. This CDR3 comprises 15 residues. Germline CDR1 and CDR2: MNHEY and SMNVEV (reference sequence). Trimming took off 2 bases at V and 0 bases at J, with 8 bases between the two ends. Here the CDR3 DNA reads TGTGCCAGCAGTTTAGTCCCGGGAGCCAAAAACATTCAGTACTTC. This encodes CASSLVPGAKNIQYF.

Worth noting for this clone: Other DNA sequences in the sample encode the same CDR3. This chain uses TRBV6-6 with TRBJ2-7; D is ambiguous. This CDR3 is 12 amino acids long. Germline CDR1 MNHNY, CDR2 SVGAGI (reference sequence). V was trimmed by 0 bases and J by 4 bases, leaving 4 bases between them. The CDR3: CASSYSPYEQYF. The DNA of the CDR3 is TGTGCCAGCAGTTACTCCCCGTACGAGCAGTACTTC.

The gene calls are TRBV13 and TRBJ1-1; 7 positions agree with TRBD1. J gave up 11 bases and V 6 bases, and 9 bases lay outside the gene matches. The V gene's germline CDR1 is PRHDT and CDR2 FYEKMQ (reference sequence). CDR3 length equals 12 residues. CDR3 loop: CASRWGQLNAFF. The DNA for the CDR3 is TGTGCCAGCAGATGGGGACAGCTGAATGCTTTCTTT.

V is TRBV11-2 and J is TRBJ1-2, with 7 nucleotides matching TRBD1. The CDR3 has 13 amino acids. V dropped 5 bases and J dropped 6; count of bases not matched to a gene: 6. Germline CDR1 and CDR2: SGHAT and FQNNGV. The CDR3 bases are TGTGCCAGCAGCATCAGGGGGATCGATGGCTACACCTTC. Encoded protein: CASSIRGIDGYTF.

The chain is built from TRBV2 and TRBJ2-1; 8 nucleotides match TRBD1. The CDR3 extends over 13 amino acids. Germline V CDR1 and CDR2: SNHLY, FYNNEI. With V trimmed by 7 bases and J by 3 bases, 2 bases remained unmatched. CDR3 DNA: TGTGCCAGCATGGGGACAGGCTACAATGAGCAGTTCTTC. Translated, it gives CASMGTGYNEQFF. Looking up the rest from reference TRBV2 and TRBJ2-1 gives the full variable domain: EPEVTQTPSHQVTQMGQEVILRCVPISNHLYFYWYRQILGQKVEFLVSFYNNEISEKSEIFDDQFSVERPDGSNFTLKIRSTKLEDSAMYFCASMGTGYNEQFFGPGTRLTVL.

The J gene is TRBJ2-3, the V gene TRBV6-4, with 9 bases fitting TRBD2. The V gene end was trimmed by 2 bases and the J gene end by 3 bases; junction bases not matched to a gene: 9. Germline lookup yields CDR1 MRHNA and CDR2 SNTAGT. CDR3 length: 17 residues. Here the CDR3 reads CASSDHASGKLTDTQYF. Written as DNA, the CDR3 is TGTGCCAGCAGTGACCATGCTAGCGGGAAACTAACAGATACGCAGTATTTT.

This chain links TRBV5-1 with TRBJ1-2; a possible D gene is TRBD1 (5 bases). The V and J ends lost 3 bases and 8 bases respectively, with 11 bases between them. Per the germline V gene, CDR1 is SGHRS and CDR2 is YFSETQ. The CDR3 extends over 12 amino acids. CDR3: CASSSGQGGYTF. The CDR3 nucleotides read TGCGCCAGCAGCTCAGGACAAGGCGGCTACACCTTC.

This clone was seen just once. The CDR3 bases are TGTGCCAGCAGTTACGAGCTAACTCTCCCCAACAATGAGCAGTTCTTC. It yields the protein CASSYELTLPNNEQFF. The chain recombines TRBV6-5 with TRBJ2-1; D not resolved. The CDR3 runs 16 residues. The germline V gene encodes CDR1 MNHEY and CDR2 SVGAGI. Trimming stripped 2 bases from V and 5 bases from J, with 16 bases between.

The CDR3 DNA reads TGTGCCACCAGCAGCGTACTAAGTCCTAAGCAGTACTTC. Its protein product is CATSSVLSPKQYF. The rearrangement uses TRBV15 and TRBJ2-7; D call uncertain. This CDR3 spans 13 amino acids. Per germline, CDR1 LNHNV and CDR2 YYDKDF (reference sequence). V lost 3 bases, J lost 8 bases, and 14 bases lay in between. Complete variable domain (other parts from reference TRBV15 and TRBJ2-7): DAMVIQNPRYQVTQFGKPVTLSCSQTLNHNVMYWYQQKSSQAPKLLFHYYDKDFNNEADTPDNFQSRRPNTSFCFLDIRSPGLGDTAMYLCATSSVLSPKQYFGPGTRLTVT.

This clone was counted once. This rearrangement joins TRBV6-4 to TRBJ2-2, with 9 bases identical to TRBD2. The ends lost 10 bases at V and 4 bases at J; junction bases unmatched: 7. The length of the CDR3 is 14 residues. Germline CDR1 MRHNA, CDR2 SNTAGT. The CDR3 DNA reads TGTGCCACCAGGGGGACTAGCAGCACCGGGGAGCTGTTTTTT. Translating gives CATRGTSSTGELFF.

The chain uses TRBV27 and TRBJ2-2, with 12 bases aligning to TRBD2. Germline V CDR1 and CDR2: MNHEY, SMNVEV (reference sequence). The V gene end was trimmed by 5 bases and the J gene end by 5 bases; junction bases not matched to a gene: 9. The CDR3 runs 17 residues. The CDR3 here is CASSTLAGGPGTGELFF. The CDR3, as DNA: TGTGCCAGCAGTACCCTAGCGGGAGGGCCTGGAACCGGGGAGCTGTTTTTT.

As for this clone: Other DNA sequences from this sample encode an identical CDR3 as well. The chain joins TRBV27 to TRBJ2-1; 8 bases are a match to TRBD2. This CDR3 is built from 15 residues. Germline values: CDR1 MNHEY, CDR2 SMNVEV (reference sequence). Germline trimming cut 3 bases from V and 4 bases from J; bases unmatched to any gene: 5. CDR3 sequence: CASSLSGSSYNEQFF. DNA for the CDR3: TGTGCCAGCAGTTTGAGCGGGAGTAGTTACAATGAGCAGTTCTTC.

The J gene is TRBJ2-1, the V gene TRBV9, with a tentative D call TRBD2 (5 bases). CDR3 length: 17 amino acids. Germline V gene sequence: CDR1 SGDLS, CDR2 YYNGEE. Trimming took off 1 base at V and 0 bases at J, with 14 bases between the two ends. CDR3 DNA sequence: TGTGCCAGCAGCGTAAACCCTAGCATGAGCTCCTACAATGAGCAGTTCTTC. This encodes CASSVNPSMSSYNEQFF.

V and J are TRBV2 and TRBJ1-5; D perhaps matches TRBD1 (5 bases). Trimming took off 6 bases at V and 4 bases at J, with 10 bases between the two ends. The CDR3 runs to 13 residues. Germline CDR1 SNHLY, CDR2 FYNNEI. Written as DNA, the CDR3 is TGTGCCAGCAGAATTGGGGGGAATCAGCCCCAGCATTTT. This sequence encodes CASRIGGNQPQHF.

CDR3 bases: TGTGCCAGCAAGGGGACACTCTATAGCAATCAGCCCCAGCATTTT. This sequence encodes CASKGTLYSNQPQHF. This sequence joins TRBV27 and TRBJ1-5, with D possibly TRBD1 on 6 matching bases. Per the germline V gene, CDR1 is MNHEY and CDR2 is SMNVEV (reference sequence). V dropped 7 bases and J dropped 0 bases, with 13 bases sitting between them. The CDR3 is made up of 15 amino acids.